A single sample is the source of the 13 T cell receptor beta chains below, sequenced in a study of shared clonotypes between healthy human individuals. The assay was immunoSEQ multiplex PCR, and TCRdb's table has in-frame clones only and misses some. Here the sample spans over a million clones, roughly 97% being singletons. The sequenced sample was naive CD4+ T cells sorted from blood. Sample subset: CD45RA+ positively selected. These receptors came from a young man in good health.

The CDR3 DNA reads as TGTGCCAGCAAGGGGGACCCAGATACGCAGTATTTT. Translated: CASKGDPDTQYF. The chain carries TRBV2 and TRBJ2-3, with D possibly being TRBD1 (6 bases). The CDR3 is 12 amino acids. V lost 7 bases and J 4 bases, leaving 9 bases between the germline ends. CDR1 and CDR2 from the germline V gene are SNHLY and FYNNEI.

The chain employs TRBV23-1 and TRBJ2-7; D call uncertain. TRBV23-1 is an ORF, and what it does is uncertain. This CDR3 has 12 amino acids. V lost 6 bases to trimming and J lost 5 bases, with 11 bases between them. The CDR3 nucleotides are TGCGCCAGCAGCCGAGGTCTCGACGAGCAGTACTTC. It translates to CASSRGLDEQYF.

V gene TRBV7-2 combines with J gene TRBJ2-7; 13 nucleotides agree with TRBD2. V was clipped by 4 bases and J by 7 bases; unmatched bases: 10. Germline V gives CDR1 SGHTA, CDR2 FQGNSA. The CDR3 contains 16 residues. DNA of the CDR3: TGTGCCAGCAGCTCGCCCCGTGGACTAGCGGGAGTAGAGCAGTACTTC. The encoded protein is CASSSPRGLAGVEQYF.

The chain links TRBV28 to TRBJ1-1; 8 nucleotides align to TRBD1. Germline CDR1 and CDR2: MDHEN and SYDVKM. With V trimmed by 1 base and J by 2 bases, 12 bases remained unmatched. CDR3 length: 18 amino acids. The CDR3 DNA is TGTGCCAGCAGTTTATTTGGACAGGGCTCTACCCGAAACACTGAAGCTTTCTTT. Amino acids: CASSLFGQGSTRNTEAFF.

This clone was found once. This chain joins TRBV2 and TRBJ2-5; D remains unclear. This CDR3 comprises 11 residues. CDR1 is SNHLY and CDR2 is FYNNEI in the germline V gene. Trimming cost V 6 bases and J 7 bases, with 9 bases left between them. The CDR3 protein is CASSLDGTQYF. As DNA, the CDR3 is TGTGCCAGCAGCTTAGACGGGACCCAGTACTTC.

V and J are TRBV7-9 and TRBJ2-5, with a tentative D call TRBD2 (6 bases). This CDR3 is built from 14 residues. CDR1 is SEHNR and CDR2 is FQNEAQ in the germline V gene (reference sequence). The ends were cut back, 0 bases at V and 6 bases at J, with 11 bases in the middle. The CDR3 sequence: CASSLAGGTKTQYF. Written as DNA, the CDR3 is TGTGCCAGCAGCTTAGCGGGCGGGACGAAGACCCAGTACTTC.

The chain's CDR3 is CASSYVLGEKLFF. The CDR3 DNA is TGTGCCAGCAGTTACGTTCTCGGGGAAAAACTGTTTTTT. This rearrangement joins TRBV6-6 to TRBJ1-4; D is ambiguous. The CDR3 spans 13 residues. Deletions cut 2 bases from V and 8 bases from J, with 9 bases between. The germline CDR1 and CDR2 sequences are MNHNY and SVGAGI (reference sequence).

This clone was seen a few times. The rearrangement links TRBV4-1 to TRBJ2-3, with 9 positions matching TRBD2. Trimming took 8 bases from V and 4 from J; bases not matched to a gene: 10. In germline, CDR1 is MGHRA, CDR2 YSYEKL. The CDR3 extends over 15 amino acids. CDR3: CASAKLGLASDTQYF. The DNA for the CDR3 is TGCGCCAGCGCCAAGCTGGGACTAGCCTCAGATACGCAGTATTTT.

This chain uses TRBV5-1 with TRBJ1-1; 9 bases align to TRBD1. CDR3 length: 15 amino acids. V lost 2 bases and J lost 4; bases outside the gene matches: 6. Germline values: CDR1 SGHRS, CDR2 YFSETQ. In nucleotides, the CDR3 is TGCGCCAGCAGCTTTACAGGGGGCTTGAGCACTGAAGCTTTCTTT. Translated, it gives CASSFTGGLSTEAFF.

The chain has TRBV2 and TRBJ1-5; possibly TRBD1 for D (5 bases). Between the trimmed V and J ends, which lost 3 bases and 9 bases, there was a span of 18 bases. Germline V gene data show CDR1 as SNHLY and CDR2 as FYNNEI. The CDR3 covers 15 residues. The CDR3 spells CASSDRQSLRGPQHF. CDR3 bases: TGTGCCAGCAGTGATCGACAGAGCCTTAGGGGGCCCCAGCATTTT.

The sample holds one count of this clone. This sequence joins TRBV5-4 and TRBJ1-4; perhaps TRBD1 as D (6 bases). Germline V gives CDR1 SGHNT, CDR2 YYREEE (reference sequence). Trimming removed 0 bases from V and 10 bases from J, with 7 bases in between. The CDR3 sequence is 12 residues long. CDR3 coding DNA: TGTGCCAGCAGCTTGGAGGGGGGAAAACTGTTTTTT. It translates to CASSLEGGKLFF.

The chain is built from TRBV5-1 and TRBJ2-7; weak D call: TRBD2 (5 bases). V lost 4 bases, J lost 2 bases, and 10 bases lay in between. Germline values: CDR1 SGHRS, CDR2 YFSETQ. This CDR3 is built from 13 residues. The CDR3 sequence is CASSRGLAYEQYF. The CDR3 nucleotides read TGCGCCAGCAGCCGAGGACTGGCCTACGAGCAGTACTTC.

The rearrangement joins TRBV19 to TRBJ2-7; 9 positions agree with TRBD2. Germline CDR1 and CDR2: LNHDA and SQIVND (reference sequence). The J segment lost 2 bases and the V segment lost 3 bases, leaving 5 bases of the junction unmatched. This CDR3 contains 15 residues. The CDR3 DNA follows: TGTGCCAGTAGTATCGCTAGCGGGACAACCTACGAGCAGTACTTC. This encodes CASSIASGTTYEQYF. The full variable domain, in which reference TRBV19 and TRBJ2-7 provide the parts outside the CDR3, is DGGITQSPKYLFRKEGQNVTLSCEQNLNHDAMYWYRQDPGQGLRLIYYSQIVNDFQKGDIAEGYSVSREKKESFPLTVTSAQKNPTAFYLCASSIASGTTYEQYFGPGTRLTVT.